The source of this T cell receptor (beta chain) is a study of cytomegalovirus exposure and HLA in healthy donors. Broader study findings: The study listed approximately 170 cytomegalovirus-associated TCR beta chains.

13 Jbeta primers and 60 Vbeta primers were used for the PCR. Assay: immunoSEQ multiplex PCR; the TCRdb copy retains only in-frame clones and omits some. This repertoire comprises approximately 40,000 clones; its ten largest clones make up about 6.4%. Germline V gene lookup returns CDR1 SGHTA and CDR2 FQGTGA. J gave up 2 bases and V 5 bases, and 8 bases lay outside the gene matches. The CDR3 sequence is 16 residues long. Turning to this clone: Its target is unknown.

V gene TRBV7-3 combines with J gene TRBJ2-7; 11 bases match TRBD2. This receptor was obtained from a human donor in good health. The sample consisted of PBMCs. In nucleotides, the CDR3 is TGTGCCAGCAGCCCGGGTAGCGGGGGGGACCCCTACGAGCAGTACTTC. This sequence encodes CASSPGSGGDPYEQYF.